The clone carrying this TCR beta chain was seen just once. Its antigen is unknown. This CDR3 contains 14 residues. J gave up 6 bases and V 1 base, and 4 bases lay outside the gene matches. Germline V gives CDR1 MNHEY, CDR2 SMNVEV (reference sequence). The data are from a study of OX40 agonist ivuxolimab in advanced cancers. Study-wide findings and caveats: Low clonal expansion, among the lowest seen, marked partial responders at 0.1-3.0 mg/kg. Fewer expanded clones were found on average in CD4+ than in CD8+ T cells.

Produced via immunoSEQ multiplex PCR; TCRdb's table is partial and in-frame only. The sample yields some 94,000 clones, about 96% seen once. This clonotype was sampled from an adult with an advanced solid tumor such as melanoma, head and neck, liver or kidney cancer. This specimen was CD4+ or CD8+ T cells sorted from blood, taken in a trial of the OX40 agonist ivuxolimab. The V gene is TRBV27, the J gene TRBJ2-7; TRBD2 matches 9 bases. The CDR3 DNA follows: TGTGCCAGCAGTTTATTAGCGGGAGAAGGCGAGCAGTACTTC. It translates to CASSLLAGEGEQYF.